Described below is a single T cell receptor (beta chain) sequence and its context. This record belongs to a study of shared T cell receptors in the human thymus. V was clipped by 5 bases and J by 8 bases, with 12 bases between them. The CDR3 is 12 amino acids. Germline V gene data show CDR1 as SGHAT and CDR2 as FQDESV (reference sequence). Only in-frame clones appear in the TCRdb table, and some are missing; sequencing was by immunoSEQ multiplex PCR. This sample has over 650,000 clones, with about 89% found just once. These sequences were also reported in another study, on human thymus T cells. This second report adds: Donation came from healthy Finnish infants having corrective surgery for congenital heart defects. During corrective heart surgery, resections were taken, and the thymus tissue came from them. Repertoires sampled from thymus and blood appeared biased in V and J gene usage. Unrelated people showed highly overlapping thymic repertoires, related research reported.

The sample comprised thymocytes. This sequence was found in a boy in the first two years of life with a congenital heart defect. The J gene is TRBJ1-2, the V gene TRBV11-1, with D possibly being TRBD1 (5 bases). As DNA, the CDR3 is TGTGCCAGCAGCGAACAGGAAATCGGCTACACCTTC. This gives the protein CASSEQEIGYTF.